This T cell receptor (beta chain) derives from a study of shared clonotypes between healthy human individuals. Study as a whole: The study used three CD4 naive, three CD4 memory, two CD8 naive and one CD8 memory plate per donor.

CDR3 length: 14 residues. With 0 bases removed from V and 6 bases from J, the gap between germline ends came to 9 bases. Germline V CDR1 and CDR2: MNHEY, SVGAGI. Per the original data handling: Filtering was not the same, since immunoSEQ gave junction-only sequences without quality scores. TCRdb's copy holds only in-frame clones and misses some; the assay was immunoSEQ multiplex PCR. That table supplies the V and J calls and clone size; D and trimming were determined from the DNA. Of 600,000 to 750,000 clones in the sample, around 72% were seen once. This clone was counted between two and nine times. The origin of this receptor is a woman aged 25 to 39 in good health. Sequenced material: memory CD4+ T cells sorted from blood. Subset of the sample: CD45RA-negative fraction. The V and J genes are TRBV6-5 and TRBJ1-5; weak D call: TRBD1 (5 bases). The CDR3 DNA sequence: TGTGCCAGCAGTTACTCAGGGGTCCTTCAGCCCCAGCATTTT. It specifies CASSYSGVLQPQHF.